This is a list of T cell receptor beta chains from one sample in a study of shared clonotypes between healthy human individuals. TCRdb's copy holds only in-frame clones and misses some; the assay was immunoSEQ multiplex PCR. The data hold some 690,000 clones, with 80% to 95% observed a single time. The specimen was memory CD8+ T cells from PBMCs. These receptors all come from a man aged 18-30 years in good health. Some clones in this sample may be carry-over from other donors' samples. CDR3s include the opening cysteine and the closing phenylalanine or tryptophan. D genes are given only for firm matches. Rows give clone size only sometimes, using once, few, many, or a class for an expanded clone.

>TRBV5-1|TRBD1|TRBJ2-7|-
TGCGCCAGCAGCTTGGCTCCCGGGACAGCAACCTCCTACGAGCAGTACTTC
CASSLAPGTATSYEQYF
>TRBV27|-|TRBJ2-1|-
TGTGCCAGCAGTCGGCCGGGCAACCCCGTGGATGAGCAGTTCTTC
CASSRPGNPVDEQFF
>TRBV28|-|TRBJ1-3|-
TGTGCCAGCAGTTGGGGCAGAAACTCTGGAAACACCATATATTTT
CASSWGRNSGNTIYF
>TRBV7-9|-|TRBJ1-1|-
TGTGCCAGCAACCTATTGGACAGACTAAACACTGAAGCTTTCTTT
CASNLLDRLNTEAFF
>TRBV7-9|-|TRBJ1-1|-
TGTGCCAGCAGCCCGCTTGCGGAGACTGAAGCTTTCTTT
CASSPLAETEAFF
>TRBV11-2|-|TRBJ1-2|-
TGTGCCAGCAGCTCCATACCCCAGGTCAACTATGGCTACACCTTC
CASSSIPQVNYGYTF
>TRBV7-9|-|TRBJ2-5|-
TGTGCCAGCAGCCCGAGCCTTAGGGAGCAGGAGACCCAGTACTTC
CASSPSLREQETQYF
>TRBV5-6|-|TRBJ2-7|once
TGTGCCAGCAGCTTGGCGTTAACGGGGCCGCTCTACGAGCAGTACTTC
CASSLALTGPLYEQYF
>TRBV5-6|-|TRBJ2-7|-
TGTGCCAGCAGCTGGGCGAACGAGCAGTACTTC
CASSWANEQYF
>TRBV5-3|TRBD1|TRBJ2-7|many
TGTGCCAGAGCCGGGACAGGGTGTTTCCCCTACGAGCAGTACTTC
CARAGTGCFPYEQYF
>TRBV11-2|-|TRBJ2-2|-
TGTGCCAGCAGTTCGTGGGAGCTGTTTTTT
CASSSWELFF
>TRBV9|TRBD2|TRBJ2-2|-
TGTGCCAGCAGCGGAAGGCTAGCGGCGGCGAACACCGGGGAGCTGTTTTTT
CASSGRLAAANTGELFF
>TRBV27|TRBD2|TRBJ2-3|-
TGTGCCAGCAGTTCAGGGACTAGCGGCACAGATACGCAGTATTTT
CASSSGTSGTDTQYF
>TRBV7-3|TRBD1|TRBJ2-7|-
TGTGCCAGCAGCTTAACGCCTGGGACAGGTCTACTGGAGCAGTACTTC
CASSLTPGTGLLEQYF
>TRBV9|-|TRBJ1-2|few
TGTGCCAGCAGCGTAAGAGGTGGGCAGTATGGCTACACCTTC
CASSVRGGQYGYTF
>TRBV7-9|-|TRBJ1-2|-
TGTGCCAGCAGCTCTTTGACCCGACTGTATTACTATGGCTACACCTTC
CASSSLTRLYYYGYTF
>TRBV7-6|TRBD2|TRBJ2-1|-
TGTGCCAGCAGCTTAGAGCTTAGCGGGAGTTGGGGGTCTGAGCAGTTCTTC
CASSLELSGSWGSEQFF
>TRBV5-5|-|TRBJ2-7|few
TGTGCCAGCAGCTTGGGCGGGACCTCCTACGAGCAGTACTTC
CASSLGGTSYEQYF
>TRBV11-1|-|TRBJ2-1|-
TGTGCCAGCAGCTTAACCGGACCGTCGAAAAGCAATGAGCAGTTCTTC
CASSLTGPSKSNEQFF
>TRBV28|-|TRBJ2-7|-
TGTGCCAGCAGTCCCGAGCAGGAGATCTACGAGCAGTACTTC
CASSPEQEIYEQYF
>TRBV27|TRBD1|TRBJ2-5|-
TGTGCCAGCAGCTTCAGGGGGAGCGGAGAGACCCAGTACTTC
CASSFRGSGETQYF
>TRBV5-1|-|TRBJ2-2|-
TGCGCCAGCAGCTTCGGACCAGTGGGCACCGGGGAGCTGTTTTTT
CASSFGPVGTGELFF
>TRBV6-5|-|TRBJ1-1|-
TGTGCCAGCAGTTACTCGATGGTGGCGGTGCCTTTCTTT
CASSYSMVAVPFF
>TRBV7-9|-|TRBJ1-5|few
TGTGCCAGCAGCCTCGGAGGGGCATGGCAGCCCCAGCATTTT
CASSLGGAWQPQHF
>TRBV11-2|-|TRBJ2-7|-
TGTGCCAGCAGCTTAGATCGAGGGGCCCACGAGCAGTACTTC
CASSLDRGAHEQYF
>TRBV5-1|TRBD1|TRBJ2-7|-
TGCGCCAGCAGCTTGAGGGGGCGGGACGAGCAGTACTTC
CASSLRGRDEQYF
>TRBV7-8|TRBD1|TRBJ2-7|-
TGTGCCAGCAGCTCCTTACAGTCTACAGGGGACTACGAGCAGTACTTC
CASSSLQSTGDYEQYF
>TRBV27|-|TRBJ2-3|-
TGTGCCAGCAGTACCCAGGACAGCACAGATACGCAGTATTTT
CASSTQDSTDTQYF
>TRBV6-5|TRBD1|TRBJ2-7|once
TGTGCCAGCAGTTATGACAGGGGTCCATACGAGCAGTACTTC
CASSYDRGPYEQYF
>TRBV27|-|TRBJ2-5|-
TGTGCCAGCAGTCCCCTCGCCCAGGAGTGGTTTAGAGAGACCCAGTACTTC
CASSPLAQEWFRETQYF
>TRBV27|-|TRBJ1-1|-
TGTGCCAGCACCCCGGACGGGAACACTGAAGCTTTCTTT
CASTPDGNTEAFF
>TRBV15|TRBD2|TRBJ2-1|-
TGTGCCACCAGCAGATTGGGACTAGCGGGAGGCCACTCGAATGAACATGAGCAGTTCTTC
CATSRLGLAGGHSNEHEQFF
>TRBV7-9|-|TRBJ2-7|-
TGTGCCAGCAGCTTTAGTATTAGCTACGAGCAGTACTTC
CASSFSISYEQYF
>TRBV4-1|-|TRBJ1-1|-
TGCGCCAGCACCCCCAGCACAGGATCCGTGAACACTGAAGCTTTCTTT
CASTPSTGSVNTEAFF
>TRBV4-1|-|TRBJ2-5|-
TGCGCCAGCAGCCAAGGCAAGGACAGACCCATGGAGACCCAGTACTTC
CASSQGKDRPMETQYF
>TRBV6-7|TRBD1|TRBJ2-1|-
TGTGCCAGCGGAAACAGGGGGCCGTCCTACAATGAGCAGTTCTTC
CASGNRGPSYNEQFF
>TRBV7-8|TRBD2|TRBJ2-1|-
TGTGCCAGCAGCTTCGGGACTAGCGCCCGAAATGAGCAGTTCTTC
CASSFGTSARNEQFF
>TRBV7-9|TRBD2|TRBJ2-3|many
TGTGCCAGCATCACAGGGACTAGCGGGAGAGGGGGAAGCACAGATACGCAGTATTTT
CASITGTSGRGGSTDTQYF
>TRBV25-1|-|TRBJ2-5|-
TGTGCCAGCAATGAGGAGACCCAGTACTTC
CASNEETQYF
>TRBV4-2|TRBD2|TRBJ2-1|-
TGTGCCAGCGGGGGCGGGAGGGGTAGTGAGCAGTTCTTC
CASGGGRGSEQFF
>TRBV9|TRBD2|TRBJ2-2|-
TGTGCCAGCAGCGATCCGGGACTAGCGGTAATGTCGAACACCGGGGAGCTGTTTTTT
CASSDPGLAVMSNTGELFF
>TRBV14|TRBD1|TRBJ2-7|-
TGTGCCAGCAGCCAAGGTTGGACAGGGACCTACGAGCAGTACTTC
CASSQGWTGTYEQYF
>TRBV27|-|TRBJ2-6|-
TGTGCCAGCAGTTTTCTCTCTGGGGCCAACGTCCTGACTTTC
CASSFLSGANVLTF
>TRBV19|-|TRBJ2-7|-
TGTGCCAGTACCCCGGGGGTCGGATACTACGAGCAGTACTTC
CASTPGVGYYEQYF
>TRBV11-2|TRBD2|TRBJ2-1|-
TGTGCCAGCAGCTTAGATAGCGGGTCCGGGGACAATGAGCAGTTCTTC
CASSLDSGSGDNEQFF
>TRBV28|TRBD2|TRBJ2-1|once
TGTGCCAGCAGTTCGACTAGCGGGAGAGCCTACAATGAGCAGTTCTTC
CASSSTSGRAYNEQFF
>TRBV14|-|TRBJ2-1|-
TGTGCCAGCAGCCAGTCCGGGTTTGGCTGGGATGAGCAGTTCTTC
CASSQSGFGWDEQFF
>TRBV27|-|TRBJ2-1|-
TGTGCCAGCAGTTTATACTCGGCTCCTGAGGATGAGCAGTTCTTC
CASSLYSAPEDEQFF
>TRBV7-8|-|TRBJ2-6|-
TGTGCCAGCAGCTTAGACCGGAGCTCTGGGGCCAACGTCCTGACTTTC
CASSLDRSSGANVLTF
>TRBV5-5|-|TRBJ1-5|-
TGTGCCAGCAGCTTGTTTAGGGTGGGGCAGCCCCAGCATTTT
CASSLFRVGQPQHF
>TRBV7-7|TRBD2|TRBJ2-7|-
TGTGCCAGCAGCTCAGGACTAGCGGGACTCTACGAGCAGTACTTC
CASSSGLAGLYEQYF
>TRBV19|TRBD1|TRBJ2-3|-
TGTGCCAGTAGTCCTCGGGACAGTGGCACAGATACGCAGTATTTT
CASSPRDSGTDTQYF
>TRBV25-1|-|TRBJ2-1|-
TGTGCCAGCAGAAAGGTGGTAGGGTCCTACAATGAGCAGTTCTTC
CASRKVVGSYNEQFF
>TRBV9|TRBD1|TRBJ2-1|once
TGTGCCAGCACCCCCGGGACAGAGTACAATGAGCAGTTCTTC
CASTPGTEYNEQFF